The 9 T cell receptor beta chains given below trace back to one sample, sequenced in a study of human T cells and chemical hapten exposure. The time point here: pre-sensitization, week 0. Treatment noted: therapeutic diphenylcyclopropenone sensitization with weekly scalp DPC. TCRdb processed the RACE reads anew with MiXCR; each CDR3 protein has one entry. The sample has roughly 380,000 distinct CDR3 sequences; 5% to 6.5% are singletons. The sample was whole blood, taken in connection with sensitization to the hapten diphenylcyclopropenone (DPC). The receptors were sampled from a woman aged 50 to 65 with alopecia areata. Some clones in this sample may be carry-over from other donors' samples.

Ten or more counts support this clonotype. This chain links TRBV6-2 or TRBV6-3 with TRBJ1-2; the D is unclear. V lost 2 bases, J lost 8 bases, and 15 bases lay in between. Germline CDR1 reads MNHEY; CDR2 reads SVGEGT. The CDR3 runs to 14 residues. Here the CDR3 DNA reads TGTGCCAGCAGTTACCGGGCCTCCTGGGGAGGCTACACCTTC. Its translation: CASSYRASWGGYTF.

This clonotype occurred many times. The CDR3 loop reads CATSDGATYNEQFF. CDR3 coding DNA: TGTGCCACCAGTGACGGAGCCACCTACAATGAGCAGTTCTTC. The chain is built from TRBV24-1 and TRBJ2-1; D remains ambiguous. The CDR3 extends over 14 amino acids. Trimming stripped 4 bases from V and 2 bases from J, with 8 bases between. The germline CDR1 and CDR2 sequences are KGHDR and SFDVKD.

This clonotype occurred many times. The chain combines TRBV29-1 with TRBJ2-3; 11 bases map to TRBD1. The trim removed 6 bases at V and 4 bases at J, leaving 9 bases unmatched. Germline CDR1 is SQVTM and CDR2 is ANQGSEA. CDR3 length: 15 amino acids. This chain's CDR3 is CSVRPPGQGADTQYF. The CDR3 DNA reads TGCAGCGTGCGCCCCCCGGGACAGGGGGCAGATACGCAGTATTTT.

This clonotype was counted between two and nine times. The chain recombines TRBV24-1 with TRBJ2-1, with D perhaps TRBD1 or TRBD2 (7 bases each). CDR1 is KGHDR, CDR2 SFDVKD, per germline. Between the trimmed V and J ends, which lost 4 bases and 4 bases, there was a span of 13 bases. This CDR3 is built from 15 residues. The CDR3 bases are TGTGCCACCAGTGACCGACAGGGAGGGTACAATGAGCAGTTCTTC. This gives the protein CATSDRQGGYNEQFF.

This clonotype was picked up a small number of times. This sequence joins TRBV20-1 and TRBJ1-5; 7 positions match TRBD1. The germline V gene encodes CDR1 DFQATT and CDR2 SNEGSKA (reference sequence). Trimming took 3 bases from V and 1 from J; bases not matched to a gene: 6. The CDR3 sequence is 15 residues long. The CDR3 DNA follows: TGCAGTGCTAGCTACGGGACAGAAAGCAATCAGCCCCAGCATTTT. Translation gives CSASYGTESNQPQHF.

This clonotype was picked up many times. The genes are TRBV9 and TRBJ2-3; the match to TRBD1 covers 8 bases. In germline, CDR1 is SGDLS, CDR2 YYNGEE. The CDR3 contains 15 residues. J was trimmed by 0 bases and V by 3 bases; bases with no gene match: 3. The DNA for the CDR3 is TGTGCCAGCAGCGCGACAGGGGCTAGCACAGATACGCAGTATTTT. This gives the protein CASSATGASTDTQYF.

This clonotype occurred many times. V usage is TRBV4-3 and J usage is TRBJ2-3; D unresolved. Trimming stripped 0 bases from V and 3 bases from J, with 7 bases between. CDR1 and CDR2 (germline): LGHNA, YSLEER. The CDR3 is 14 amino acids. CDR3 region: CASSQDVRTDTQYF. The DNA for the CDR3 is TGCGCCAGCAGCCAAGATGTGAGGACAGATACGCAGTATTTT.

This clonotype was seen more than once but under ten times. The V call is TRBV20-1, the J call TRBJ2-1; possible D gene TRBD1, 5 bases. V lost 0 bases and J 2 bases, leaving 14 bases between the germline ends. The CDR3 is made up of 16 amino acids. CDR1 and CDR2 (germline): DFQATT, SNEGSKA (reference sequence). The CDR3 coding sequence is TGCAGTGCTAGAGATCCTGGGGCAGGGACCTACAATGAGCAGTTCTTC. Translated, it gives CSARDPGAGTYNEQFF.

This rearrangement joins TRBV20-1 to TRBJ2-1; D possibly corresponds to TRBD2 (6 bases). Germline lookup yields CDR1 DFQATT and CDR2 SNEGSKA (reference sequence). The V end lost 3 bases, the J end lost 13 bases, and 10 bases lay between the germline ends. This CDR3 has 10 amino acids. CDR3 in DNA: TGCAGTGCTAGGGAGGAGGGCCAGTTCTTC. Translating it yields CSAREEGQFF.